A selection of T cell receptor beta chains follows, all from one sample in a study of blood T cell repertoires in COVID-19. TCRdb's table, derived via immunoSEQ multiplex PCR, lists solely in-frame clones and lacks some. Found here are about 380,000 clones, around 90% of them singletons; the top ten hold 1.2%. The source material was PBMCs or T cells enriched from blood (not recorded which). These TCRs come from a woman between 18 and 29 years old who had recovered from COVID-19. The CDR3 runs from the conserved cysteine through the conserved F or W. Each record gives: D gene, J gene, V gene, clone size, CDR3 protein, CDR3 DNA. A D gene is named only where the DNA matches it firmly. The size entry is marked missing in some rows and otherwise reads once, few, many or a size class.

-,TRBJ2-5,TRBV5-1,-,CASRAAGMETQYF,TGCGCCAGCAGAGCAGCAGGGATGGAGACCCAGTACTTC
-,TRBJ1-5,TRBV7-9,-,CASSLGGENQPQHF,TGTGCCAGCAGCTTGGGGGGGGAGAATCAGCCCCAGCATTTT
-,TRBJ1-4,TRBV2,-,CASKTGEKLFF,TGTGCCAGCAAAACGGGGGAAAAACTGTTTTTT
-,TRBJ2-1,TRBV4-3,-,CASSPTEVSYNEQFF,TGCGCCAGCAGCCCGACTGAGGTCTCCTACAATGAGCAGTTCTTC
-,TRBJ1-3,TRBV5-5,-,CASSSQDYDSIGNTIYF,TGTGCCAGCAGCTCACAGGACTACGACAGTATTGGAAACACCATATATTTT
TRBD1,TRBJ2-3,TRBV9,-,CASSVDGQGRDTQYF,TGTGCCAGCAGCGTGGACGGACAGGGCCGAGATACGCAGTATTTT
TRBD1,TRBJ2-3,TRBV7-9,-,CASSVLSGTGGTDTQYF,TGTGCCAGCAGCGTCCTCTCCGGGACAGGGGGCACAGATACGCAGTATTTT
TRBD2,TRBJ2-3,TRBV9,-,CASSVVEAGALYF,TGTGCCAGCAGCGTAGTGGAAGCGGGGGCCCTTTATTTT
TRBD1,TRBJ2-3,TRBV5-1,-,CASSPGTGWGTDTQYF,TGCGCCAGCAGCCCCGGGACAGGTTGGGGCACAGATACGCAGTATTTT
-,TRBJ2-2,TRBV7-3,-,CASSLTTRRGELFF,TGTGCCAGCAGCTTAACGACTAGGCGAGGGGAGCTGTTTTTT
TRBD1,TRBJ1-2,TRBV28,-,CASSPYRGRNGYTF,TGTGCCAGCAGTCCTTACAGGGGGCGTAATGGCTACACCTTC
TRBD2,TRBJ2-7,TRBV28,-,CASGMSSGGREYEQYF,TGTGCCAGCGGTATGAGTAGCGGGGGGAGAGAGTACGAGCAGTACTTC
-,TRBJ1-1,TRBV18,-,CASSDGQNTEAFF,TGTGCCAGCTCAGACGGACAGAACACTGAAGCTTTCTTT
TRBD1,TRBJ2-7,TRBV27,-,CASSNRGSAYEQYF,TGTGCCAGCAGCAACAGGGGATCGGCCTACGAGCAGTACTTC
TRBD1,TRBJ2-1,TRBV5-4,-,CASSLVATGAYNEQFF,TGTGCCAGCAGCTTGGTCGCGACAGGGGCATACAATGAGCAGTTCTTC
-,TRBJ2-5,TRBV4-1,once,CASSPGREPDGSQYF,TGCGCCAGCAGCCCTGGCCGGGAGCCCGACGGGTCCCAGTACTTC
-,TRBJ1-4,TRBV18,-,CASSGGDNEKLFF,TGTGCCAGCTCAGGCGGGGATAATGAAAAACTGTTTTTT
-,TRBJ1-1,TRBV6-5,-,CASSYFGIRDTEAFF,TGTGCCAGCAGTTATTTCGGCATCCGGGACACTGAAGCTTTCTTT
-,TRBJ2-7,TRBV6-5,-,CASSRGGGYEQYF,TGTGCCAGCAGTAGGGGTGGTGGGTACGAGCAGTACTTC
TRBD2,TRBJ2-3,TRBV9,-,CASSGELAETDTQYF,TGTGCCAGCAGCGGGGAACTAGCGGAAACAGATACGCAGTATTTT
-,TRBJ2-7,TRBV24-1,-,CATSDPSQGAYEQYF,TGTGCCACCAGTGATCCTAGTCAAGGGGCGTACGAGCAGTACTTC
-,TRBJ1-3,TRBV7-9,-,CATRGGSGNTIYF,TGTGCCACCCGGGGGGGGTCTGGAAACACCATATATTTT
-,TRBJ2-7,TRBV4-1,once,CASSQDIGADSEQYF,TGCGCCAGCAGCCAAGACATAGGGGCCGACAGCGAGCAGTACTTC
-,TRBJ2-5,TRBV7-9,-,CASRDGTKETQYF,TGTGCCAGCAGGGACGGGACAAAAGAGACCCAGTACTTC
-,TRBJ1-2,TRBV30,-,CAWFETLYGYTF,TGTGCCTGGTTTGAGACACTCTATGGCTACACCTTC
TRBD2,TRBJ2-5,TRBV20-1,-,CSASSLAGDQETQYF,TGCAGTGCTAGTAGTCTAGCGGGGGATCAAGAGACCCAGTACTTC
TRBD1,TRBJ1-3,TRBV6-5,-,CASSSPGQGKNTIYF,TGTGCCAGCAGTTCGCCGGGACAGGGTAAAAACACCATATATTTT
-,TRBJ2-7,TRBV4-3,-,CASSQDGGVSYEQYF,TGCGCCAGCAGCCAAGACGGCGGAGTCTCCTACGAGCAGTACTTC
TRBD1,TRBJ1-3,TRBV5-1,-,CASSRDRPGNTIYF,TGCGCCAGCAGCCGGGACAGACCTGGAAACACCATATATTTT
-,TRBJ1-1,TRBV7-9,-,CASRLEMGGQSGTEAFF,TGTGCCAGCCGCCTTGAAATGGGGGGGCAATCAGGCACTGAAGCTTTCTTT
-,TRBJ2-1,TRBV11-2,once,CASSPAGAVTYNEQFF,TGTGCCAGCAGCCCCGCCGGCGCGGTAACCTACAATGAGCAGTTCTTC
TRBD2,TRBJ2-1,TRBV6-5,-,CASNQGGGVDEQFF,TGTGCCAGCAACCAAGGCGGGGGGGTTGATGAGCAGTTCTTC
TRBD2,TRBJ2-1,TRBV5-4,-,CASSPREGIHEQFF,TGTGCCAGCAGCCCTCGGGAGGGGATCCATGAGCAGTTCTTC
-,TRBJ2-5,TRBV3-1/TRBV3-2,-,CASSQDPTWAKKETQYF,TGTGCCAGCAGCCAAGATCCGACGTGGGCCAAAAAAGAGACCCAGTACTTC
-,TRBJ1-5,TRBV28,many,CASSEFPGSNQPQHF,TGTGCCAGCAGCGAATTTCCCGGTAGCAATCAGCCCCAGCATTTT
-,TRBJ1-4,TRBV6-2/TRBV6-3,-,CASSYSRTATNEKLFF,TGTGCCAGCAGTTACTCACGGACAGCAACTAATGAAAAACTGTTTTTT
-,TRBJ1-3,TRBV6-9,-,CASSYLGVRHPASGNTIYF,TGTGCCAGCAGTTATTTGGGCGTTCGGCATCCTGCCTCTGGAAACACCATATATTTT
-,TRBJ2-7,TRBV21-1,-,CAHEPHKGQGSSYEQYF,TGTGCCCACGAACCCCACAAAGGGCAGGGTAGCTCCTACGAGCAGTACTTC
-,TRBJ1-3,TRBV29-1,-,CSVVREAGNTIYF,TGCAGCGTTGTCAGGGAGGCTGGAAACACCATATATTTT
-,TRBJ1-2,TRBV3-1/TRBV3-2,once,CASSQVSYGYTF,TGTGCCAGCAGCCAAGTGAGTTATGGCTACACCTTC
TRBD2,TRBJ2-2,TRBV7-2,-,CASSSQRGGTGELFF,TGTGCCAGCAGCTCTCAGCGGGGGGGCACCGGGGAGCTGTTTTTT
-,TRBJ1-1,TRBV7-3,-,CASSPGGEGTEAFF,TGTGCCAGCAGCCCCGGGGGGGAGGGCACTGAAGCTTTCTTT
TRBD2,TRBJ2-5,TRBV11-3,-,CASSLGPGLAGREHQETQYF,TGTGCCAGCAGCTTAGGACCGGGACTAGCGGGGAGAGAGCACCAAGAGACCCAGTACTTC
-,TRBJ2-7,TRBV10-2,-,CASSESRGPDYEQYF,TGCGCCAGCAGTGAGTCGCGGGGGCCTGATTACGAGCAGTACTTC
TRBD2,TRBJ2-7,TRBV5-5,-,CASSLRGTAGEQYF,TGTGCCAGCAGCTTAAGGGGTACAGCGGGGGAGCAGTACTTC
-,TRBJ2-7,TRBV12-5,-,CASGRENEQYF,TGTGCTAGTGGCCGAGAGAACGAGCAGTACTTC
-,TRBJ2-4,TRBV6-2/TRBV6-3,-,CASSPGLKNIQYF,TGTGCCAGCAGCCCGGGACTTAAAAACATTCAGTACTTC
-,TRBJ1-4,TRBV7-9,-,CASSQGSAWEKLFF,TGTGCCAGCAGCCAGGGATCGGCCTGGGAAAAACTGTTTTTT
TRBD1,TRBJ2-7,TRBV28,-,CASSFSTRDSWDEQYF,TGTGCCAGCAGTTTCAGCACAAGGGACAGCTGGGACGAGCAGTACTTC
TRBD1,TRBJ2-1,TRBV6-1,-,CASSGNRGPTYNEQFF,TGTGCCAGCAGTGGGAACAGGGGGCCCACCTACAATGAGCAGTTCTTC
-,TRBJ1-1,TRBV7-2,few,CASSLAVARLNTEAFF,TGTGCCAGCAGCTTAGCGGTCGCCAGGCTGAACACTGAAGCTTTCTTT
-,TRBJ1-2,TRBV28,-,CASSPEEGYNYGYTF,TGTGCCAGCAGTCCAGAGGAGGGGTATAACTATGGCTACACCTTC
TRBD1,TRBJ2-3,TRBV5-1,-,CASSLEGAVIIDTQYF,TGCGCCAGCAGCTTGGAGGGGGCCGTAATCATAGATACGCAGTATTTT
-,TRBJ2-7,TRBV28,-,CASSFAGAHEQYF,TGTGCCAGCAGTTTCGCGGGGGCGCACGAGCAGTACTTC
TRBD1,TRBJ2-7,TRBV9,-,CASSIGQGASYEQYF,TGTGCCAGCAGCATTGGACAGGGGGCCTCCTACGAGCAGTACTTC
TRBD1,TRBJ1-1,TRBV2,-,CASKRGQGSTTEAFF,TGTGCCAGCAAACGCGGACAGGGTAGTACCACTGAAGCTTTCTTT
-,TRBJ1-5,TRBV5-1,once,CASSVRPGDQPQHF,TGCGCCAGCAGCGTACGGCCAGGGGATCAGCCCCAGCATTTT
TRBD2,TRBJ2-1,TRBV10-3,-,CASRLAGKNYNEQFF,TGTGCCTCGCGACTAGCGGGGAAGAATTACAATGAGCAGTTCTTC
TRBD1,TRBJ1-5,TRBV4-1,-,CASSQEWTGPQPQHF,TGCGCCAGCAGCCAAGAGTGGACAGGGCCTCAGCCCCAGCATTTT